This passage covers 5 T cell receptor beta chains from one sample sequenced in a study of blood T cell repertoires in COVID-19. Repertoires were generated with immunoSEQ multiplex PCR, while TCRdb's copy carries only in-frame clones and drops some. The sample consists of 150,000 to 200,000 clones, 80% to 90% of them appearing once. Sequenced: peripheral blood. The receptors stem from a man aged 45-65 years with active or convalescent COVID-19.

The genes are TRBV5-6 and TRBJ1-6; no clear D gene. This CDR3 is built from 15 residues. In germline, CDR1 is SGHDT, CDR2 YYEEEE. V was trimmed by 0 bases and J by 7 bases, leaving 11 bases between them. CDR3 sequence (DNA): TGTGCCAGCAGCTTGGGTGGGAGATGGAATTCACCCCTCCACTTT. It translates to CASSLGGRWNSPLHF.

A few counts support this clone. The rearrangement uses TRBV6-1 and TRBJ2-1, with TRBD2 matching 12 bases. Germline lookup yields CDR1 MNHNS and CDR2 SASEGT. This CDR3 spans 15 amino acids. V was clipped by 2 bases and J by 9 bases; unmatched bases: 5. The CDR3 loop reads CASSEMASGRVEQFF. CDR3 bases: TGTGCCAGCAGTGAAATGGCTAGCGGGAGGGTTGAGCAGTTCTTC.

J is TRBJ1-1 and V is TRBV9; D call uncertain. Trimming took off 3 bases at V and 0 bases at J, with 9 bases between the two ends. The CDR3 loop spans 14 amino acids. The germline V gene encodes CDR1 SGDLS and CDR2 YYNGEE. CDR3 amino acids: CASSASNLNTEAFF. CDR3 nucleotides: TGTGCCAGCAGCGCTTCTAATTTGAACACTGAAGCTTTCTTT.

CDR3 region: CASSQTQGYEQYF. The CDR3 coding sequence is TGTGCCAGCAGCCAGACACAGGGTTACGAGCAGTACTTC. This chain uses TRBV6-6 with TRBJ2-7, with D possibly TRBD1 on 6 matching bases. CDR1 is MNHNY and CDR2 is SVGAGI in the germline V gene (reference sequence). V shed 6 bases and J shed 4 bases, with 13 bases lying between them. The CDR3 has 13 amino acids.

V and J are TRBV12-3 or TRBV12-4 and TRBJ2-3; D is undetermined. The CDR3 runs to 13 residues. With 4 bases removed from V and 4 bases from J, the gap between germline ends came to 9 bases. The CDR3 reads CASSSYSSDTQYF. The CDR3 region has the DNA TGTGCCAGCAGTTCCTATAGCTCAGATACGCAGTATTTT.